This record covers a single TCR beta chain. These data belong to a study of blood T cell repertoires in COVID-19. Study as a whole: Both acute and convalescent COVID-19 samples were obtained from the United States, Italy and Spain. PBMCs, B-cell-depleted T cells, or T cells provided the cDNA or gDNA that made up the material.

Original handling: Using reference gene primer amplification, nucleated cell counts were estimated. Clones were read by immunoSEQ multiplex PCR, and TCRdb kept only the in-frame ones, dropping some. V and J calls and clone size are those listed in that table; D and trimming were worked out from the DNA. The sample carries some 80,000 clones, roughly 90% recorded once. Per germline, CDR1 KGHSH and CDR2 LQKENI. V lost 6 bases, J lost 7 bases, and 20 bases stayed unmatched. CDR3 length: 17 residues. The rearrangement links TRBV18 to TRBJ2-7, with 8 bases identical to TRBD2. Sequenced input: peripheral blood. The source is a human donor in a cohort sampled during active COVID-19. The CDR3 DNA sequence: TGTGCCAGCTCCCCGCCTGAGGGCGGGAGGAAGACGAGTGAGCAGTACTTC. Its protein product is CASSPPEGGRKTSEQYF.